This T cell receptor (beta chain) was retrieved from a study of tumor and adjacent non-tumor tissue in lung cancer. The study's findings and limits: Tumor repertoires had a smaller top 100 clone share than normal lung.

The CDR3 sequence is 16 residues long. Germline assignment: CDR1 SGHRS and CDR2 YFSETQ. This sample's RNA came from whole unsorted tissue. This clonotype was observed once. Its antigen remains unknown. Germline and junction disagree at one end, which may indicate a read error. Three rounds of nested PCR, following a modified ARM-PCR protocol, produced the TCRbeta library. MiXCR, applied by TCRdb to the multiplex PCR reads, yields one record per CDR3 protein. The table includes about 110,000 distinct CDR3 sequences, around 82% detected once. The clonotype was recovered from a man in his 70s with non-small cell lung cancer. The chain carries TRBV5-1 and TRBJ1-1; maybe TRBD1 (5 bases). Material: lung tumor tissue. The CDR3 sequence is CASSQATEGMNTETFF. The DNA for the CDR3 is TGCGCCAGCAGCCAGGCGACAGAGGGGATGAACACTGAAACTTTCTTT.